This TCR beta chain was captured in a study of shared clonotypes between healthy human individuals. Across the study: CD4 naive and CD4 memory each took three plates per donor, while CD8 naive took two and CD8 memory one. Whole-study findings and limits: Relative to clonotypes present in all four donors, those not shared had lower generation probabilities.

As for this clone: The target antigen is unknown.

Trimming took 5 bases from V and 2 from J, leaving 10 bases between them. Looked up from germline, CDR1 is MDHEN and CDR2 is SYDVKM. The CDR3 has 13 residues. Each cell subset's genomic DNA was divided evenly among several immunoSEQ plates. Repertoires were generated with immunoSEQ multiplex PCR, while TCRdb's copy carries only in-frame clones and drops some. The sample includes approximately 340,000 clones, roughly 70% of them seen just once. The source is a man aged 25 to 40 in good health. The V gene is TRBV28, the J gene TRBJ2-7; D is undetermined. Sequencing was carried out using memory CD4+ T cells sorted from blood. Subset noted: CD45RA-negative fraction. The CDR3 region has the DNA TGTGCCAGCAGTCAAATAATGGCCTACGAGCAGTACTTC. This sequence encodes CASSQIMAYEQYF. Full variable domain (outside the CDR3, taken from reference TRBV28 and TRBJ2-7): DVKVTQSSRYLVKRTGEKVFLECVQDMDHENMFWYRQDPGLGLRLIYFSYDVKMKEKGDIPEGYSVSREKKERFSLILESASTNQTSMYLCASSQIMAYEQYFGPGTRLTVT.